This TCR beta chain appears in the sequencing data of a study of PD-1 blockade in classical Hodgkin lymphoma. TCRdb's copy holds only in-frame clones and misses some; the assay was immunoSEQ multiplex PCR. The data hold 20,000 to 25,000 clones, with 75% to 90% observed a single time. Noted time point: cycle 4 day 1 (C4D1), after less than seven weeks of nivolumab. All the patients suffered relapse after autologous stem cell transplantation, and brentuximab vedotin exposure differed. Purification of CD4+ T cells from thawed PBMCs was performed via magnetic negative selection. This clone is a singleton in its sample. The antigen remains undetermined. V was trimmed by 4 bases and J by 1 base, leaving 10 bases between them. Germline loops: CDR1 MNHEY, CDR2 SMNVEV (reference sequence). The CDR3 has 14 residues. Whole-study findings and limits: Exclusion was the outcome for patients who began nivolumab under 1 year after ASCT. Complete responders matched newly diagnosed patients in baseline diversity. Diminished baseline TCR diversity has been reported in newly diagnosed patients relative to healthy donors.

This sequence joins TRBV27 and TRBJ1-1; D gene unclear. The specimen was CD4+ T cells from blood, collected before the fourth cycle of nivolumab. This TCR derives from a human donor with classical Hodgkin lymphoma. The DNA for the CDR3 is TGTGCCAGCAGTTCAGAATACAGGAACACTGAAGCTTTCTTT. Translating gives CASSSEYRNTEAFF.